This T cell receptor (beta chain) was found in a study of T cells in Graves' hyperthyroidism and ophthalmopathy. Amplification of TCR beta CDR3 regions was performed using RNA transcripts as template. The HTBI set primed first-round TCR CDR3 RT-PCR. TCRdb passed the multiplex PCR reads through MiXCR, listing each CDR3 protein once. The repertoire holds approximately 620,000 distinct CDR3 sequences, with over 11% as singletons. A few counts support this clonotype. Each patient was aged 18 to 65 and had newly diagnosed hyperthyroidism of under 2 months' duration. The PBMCs studied were ones that came from approximately 9.9 ml fresh peripheral blood. There are 13 residues in the CDR3. Germline V gene sequence: CDR1 SQVTM, CDR2 ANQGSEA. The V and J ends lost 4 bases and 2 bases respectively, with 12 bases between them.

This TCR was recovered from a woman aged 30 to 39 with Graves' hyperthyroidism that later progressed to Graves' ophthalmopathy. This chain connects TRBV29-1 to TRBJ2-7; the D is unclear. The sequenced sample consisted of blood. The CDR3 reads CSVASRLAYEQYF. CDR3 in DNA: TGCAGCGTTGCCTCTAGATTGGCCTACGAGCAGTACTTC.